This entry is about one T cell receptor beta chain. What it recognizes is unknown. Trimming pared 3 bases from V and 7 bases from J, leaving 12 bases between. The germline gives CDR1 LGHNA, CDR2 YSLEER. The CDR3 loop spans 13 amino acids. The analysis combined second doses at about 4 or about 12 weeks. TCRdb's table, derived via immunoSEQ multiplex PCR, lists solely in-frame clones and lacks some. The table records around 140,000 clones, 85% to 95% of them present only once. The sample belongs to a study of T cell responses to AZD1222 COVID-19 vaccine. General observations from the study: Spike-specific TCR breadth rose after two AZD1222 doses, and depth rose as well. It should be noted that donors were predominantly white British and more often female, and clonal diversity was possibly underestimated.

The material was peripheral blood, obtained 28 days after the second AZD1222 dose. This TCR was sampled from an adult who received the AZD1222 COVID-19 vaccine. The chain is built from TRBV4-3 and TRBJ1-1; D remains unclear. The CDR3 sequence: CASSQSGVSEAFF. In nucleotides, the CDR3 is TGCGCCAGCAGCCAGAGCGGGGTCAGTGAAGCTTTCTTT.